This T cell receptor beta chain was sequenced during a study of CD4 T cells in relation to SARS-CoV-2 and coronaviruses. The overall study: TCR beta CDR3s were sequenced after 10-day antigen culture of PBMCs. Study-level results: Samples before the pandemic and after infection were not matched within any donor. Compared with monoreactive clones, crossreactive clones showed significantly weaker SARS-CoV-2 expansion.

As concerns this clone: Its specificity is unknown.

TCRdb's table, derived via immunoSEQ multiplex PCR, lists solely in-frame clones and lacks some. The top ten hold approximately 4.5% of the sample, which has about 38,000 clones, less than 85% seen once. There are 16 residues in the CDR3. CDR1 LGHDT and CDR2 YNNKEL come from the germline V gene (reference sequence). V dropped 2 bases and J dropped 5 bases, with 13 bases sitting between them. Sequences were obtained from naive CD4+ T cells from PBMCs, cultured in vitro. Noted subset: naive CD4+ T cells isolated by negative enrichment. The TCR was taken from an adult with COVID-19. The gene calls are TRBV3-1 (or the pseudogene TRBV3-2) and TRBJ1-6; D possibly corresponds to TRBD1 (5 bases). CDR3 loop: CASSQKTTVNNSPLHF. The CDR3 DNA reads as TGTGCCAGCAGCCAAAAAACGACAGTCAATAATTCACCCCTCCACTTT.